This paragraph covers one T cell receptor (beta chain) sequence. This entry comes from a study of blood T cell repertoires in COVID-19. Looking at the study overall: The samples span acute and convalescent COVID-19 from the United States, Italy and Spain. PBMCs, B-cell-depleted T cells, or T cells provided the cDNA or gDNA that made up the material.

This CDR3 is built from 16 residues. Trimming pared 0 bases from V and 1 base from J, leaving 12 bases between. Germline-derived CDR1 and CDR2 are ENHRY and SYGVKD. TCRdb keeps only in-frame clones here, not all; method: immunoSEQ multiplex PCR. Here the sample spans a few hundred thousand clones, roughly 87% being singletons. The TCR was taken from a woman between 25 and 40 years old who had recovered from COVID-19. The material sequenced was PBMCs or T cells enriched from blood (not recorded which). The chain combines TRBV10-3 with TRBJ1-1, with TRBD1 as a possible D gene (6 bases). As DNA, the CDR3 is TGTGCCATCAGTGAGTCTTATGGGGGCGGGAACACTGAAGCTTTCTTT. Its protein is CAISESYGGGNTEAFF.